The 25 T cell receptor beta chains reported below all come from one sample, sequenced in a study of T cell responses to AZD1222 COVID-19 vaccine. TCRdb's copy holds only in-frame clones and misses some; the assay was immunoSEQ multiplex PCR. The sample comprises more than 95,000 clones, roughly 91% of which are singletons, and around 9.1% rests with the top ten. Sequencing used peripheral blood, obtained on day 0 of AZD1222 vaccination. These receptors were obtained from an adult in good health.

This sequence joins TRBV2 and TRBJ2-1; 14 positions match TRBD2. Germline V gene lookup returns CDR1 SNHLY and CDR2 FYNNEI. The V segment lost 6 bases and the J segment 6 bases; nucleotides outside the gene matches: 4. There are 15 residues in the CDR3. CDR3: CASSRGLAGGNEQFF. The CDR3 nucleotides read TGTGCCAGCAGCCGAGGACTAGCGGGAGGCAATGAGCAGTTCTTC.

As DNA, the CDR3 is TGTGCCAGCCGAGACGCAGGGGCCCGGCAGTTCTTC. It translates to CASRDAGARQFF. This chain connects TRBV6-6 to TRBJ2-1; D might be TRBD1 (6 bases). Trimming shortened V by 8 bases and J by 12 bases, and 17 bases separated the two germline ends. CDR1 and CDR2 (germline): MNHNY, SVGAGI (reference sequence). The length of the CDR3 is 12 residues.

The rearrangement links TRBV9 to TRBJ2-2, with TRBD1 identical over 8 bases. Unmatched junction bases numbered 10, after V lost 3 bases and J lost 3 bases. Germline loops: CDR1 SGDLS, CDR2 YYNGEE. The length of the CDR3 is 17 residues. For the CDR3, the DNA is TGTGCCAGCAGCGGAAGGAGACAGGGGAGAGACACCGGGGAGCTGTTTTTT. This gives the protein CASSGRRQGRDTGELFF.

The chain joins TRBV28 to TRBJ1-5, with 9 bases identical to TRBD1. J gave up 5 bases and V 6 bases, and 8 bases lay outside the gene matches. Germline lookup yields CDR1 MDHEN and CDR2 SYDVKM. The CDR3 has 15 residues. CDR3 protein: CASSLLGQGHQPQHF. CDR3 DNA: TGTGCCAGCAGCCTATTGGGACAGGGTCATCAGCCCCAGCATTTT.

The chain carries TRBV18 and TRBJ1-1; possible D gene TRBD1, 6 bases. There are 14 residues in the CDR3. Germline V CDR1 and CDR2: KGHSH, LQKENI. V dropped 2 bases and J dropped 1 base, with 8 bases sitting between them. The CDR3 DNA reads as TGTGCCAGCTCACCAGGCAGGGGGAACACTGAAGCTTTCTTT. It encodes CASSPGRGNTEAFF.

This sequence joins TRBV3-1 (or the pseudogene TRBV3-2) and TRBJ2-1; D call uncertain. Looked up from germline, CDR1 is LGHDT and CDR2 is YNNKEL (reference sequence). The CDR3 runs to 11 residues. V lost 5 bases and J lost 10, with 9 bases in between. The chain's CDR3 is CASSSGMEQFF. CDR3 nucleotide sequence: TGTGCCAGCAGCTCTGGAATGGAGCAGTTCTTC.

The genes are TRBV7-2 and TRBJ2-3; D is undetermined. Germline CDR1 and CDR2: SGHTA and FQGNSA. The V and J ends lost 5 bases and 3 bases respectively, with 12 bases between them. The CDR3 has 14 amino acids. CDR3 in DNA: TGTGCCAGCAGCCCCTCCCTGGGGACAGATACGCAGTATTTT. Protein product: CASSPSLGTDTQYF.

The chain links TRBV4-3 to TRBJ2-7; D uncertain. The germline CDR1 and CDR2 sequences are LGHNA and YSLEER. V dropped 0 bases and J dropped 4 bases, with 7 bases sitting between them. The CDR3 loop spans 13 amino acids. In DNA form, the CDR3 reads TGCGCCAGCAGCCAAGATGACGGTTACGAGCAGTACTTC. This translates into CASSQDDGYEQYF.

The chain recombines TRBV4-1 with TRBJ1-1; no reliable D call. CDR3 size: 14 residues. The V end was cut by 1 base, the J end by 8 bases, with 14 bases between. Germline V gene data show CDR1 as MGHRA and CDR2 as YSYEKL. The CDR3 nucleotides are TGCGCCAGCAGCCAAGGGGAAGGAATGATGGAAGCTTTCTTT. Protein: CASSQGEGMMEAFF.

This clone was seen just once. The genes are TRBV2 and TRBJ1-5; D may be TRBD1 (6 bases). Germline loops: CDR1 SNHLY, CDR2 FYNNEI. The CDR3 loop spans 14 amino acids. Between the trimmed V and J ends, which lost 5 bases and 3 bases, there was a span of 11 bases. CDR3 region: CASSRDRTNQPQHF. As DNA, the CDR3 is TGTGCCAGCAGTCGCGACAGGACCAATCAGCCCCAGCATTTT.

This chain joins TRBV4-1 and TRBJ2-2, with TRBD2 matching 7 bases. The V segment lost 5 bases and the J segment 7 bases; nucleotides outside the gene matches: 7. The V gene's germline CDR1 is MGHRA and CDR2 YSYEKL. The CDR3 covers 14 residues. CDR3 sequence reads: CASSWARESGELFF. CDR3 sequence (DNA): TGCGCCAGCAGCTGGGCGCGGGAGAGCGGGGAGCTGTTTTTT.

This rearrangement joins TRBV15 to TRBJ2-1; D not certain. The CDR3 spans 11 residues. The germline V gene has CDR1 LNHNV and CDR2 YYDKDF (reference sequence). Trimming removed 0 bases at V and 9 bases at J, with 3 bases between. The CDR3 coding sequence is TGTGCCACCAGCAGAGATGGTGAGCAGTTCTTC. Amino acid sequence: CATSRDGEQFF.

This chain joins TRBV27 and TRBJ2-7; D call uncertain. Looked up from germline, CDR1 is MNHEY and CDR2 is SMNVEV (reference sequence). Trimming removed 4 bases at V and 3 bases at J, with 13 bases between. The CDR3 covers 14 residues. CDR3 sequence: CASSSRTAVYEQYF. CDR3 nucleotide sequence: TGTGCCAGCAGTTCCAGAACCGCCGTCTACGAGCAGTACTTC.

This rearrangement joins TRBV2 to TRBJ2-2, with D maybe TRBD2 (6 bases). The CDR3 totals 13 residues. Trimming removed 6 bases at V and 5 bases at J, with 10 bases between. Per germline, CDR1 SNHLY and CDR2 FYNNEI. CDR3: CASSSGVTGELFF. CDR3 DNA: TGTGCCAGCAGCTCGGGAGTGACCGGGGAGCTGTTTTTT.

J is TRBJ2-1 and V is TRBV10-3; TRBD2 aligns across 8 bases. J lost 4 bases, V lost 7 bases, and 3 bases had no gene match. This CDR3 has 13 residues. Germline CDR1 ENHRY, CDR2 SYGVKD. CDR3 in DNA: TGTGCCATCACGAGCGGGAGTTACAATGAGCAGTTCTTC. Translated: CAITSGSYNEQFF.

CDR3 bases: TGTGCCAGCTCACCAGTGCTAGCTGGGGCCGGGGAGCTGTTTTTT. This translates into CASSPVLAGAGELFF. V and J are TRBV18 and TRBJ2-2; D possibly corresponds to TRBD2 (5 bases). The V gene's germline CDR1 is KGHSH and CDR2 LQKENI. V lost 2 bases and J 6 bases, leaving 13 bases between the germline ends. The CDR3 has 15 residues.

The gene calls are TRBV28 and TRBJ1-1; tentatively, D is TRBD1 (6 bases). The CDR3 runs to 14 residues. V lost 6 bases and J lost 3, with 14 bases in between. CDR1 is MDHEN and CDR2 is SYDVKM in the germline V gene. CDR3 protein: CASRLGQFYTEAFF. CDR3 bases: TGTGCCAGCAGGCTGGGACAATTCTACACTGAAGCTTTCTTT.

The J gene is TRBJ2-7, the V gene TRBV19; D gene unclear. V dropped 0 bases and J dropped 4 bases, with 7 bases sitting between them. The CDR3 has 13 residues. CDR1 LNHDA and CDR2 SQIVND come from the germline V gene (reference sequence). The CDR3 here is CASSIDHQYEQYF. CDR3 nucleotide sequence: TGTGCCAGTAGTATAGATCACCAGTACGAGCAGTACTTC.

This chain connects TRBV29-1 to TRBJ2-1; D ambiguous. The CDR3 loop spans 13 amino acids. Germline V gives CDR1 SQVTM, CDR2 ANQGSEA. V shed 1 base and J shed 4 bases, with 8 bases lying between them. CDR3 loop: CSVEGVGYNEQFF. The CDR3 DNA is TGCAGCGTTGAAGGGGTGGGGTACAATGAGCAGTTCTTC.

This chain joins TRBV27 and TRBJ1-5; TRBD1 is a possible D gene (6 bases). Trimming took off 5 bases at V and 6 bases at J, with 17 bases between the two ends. Germline CDR1 is MNHEY and CDR2 is SMNVEV (reference sequence). The CDR3 has 15 amino acids. CDR3 DNA: TGTGCCAGCAGTCCCCGGGAGGGGGAGAGTCAGCCCCAGCATTTT. This translates into CASSPREGESQPQHF.

The chain has TRBV10-3 and TRBJ2-1; D is ambiguous. The CDR3 has 14 residues. Germline V CDR1 and CDR2: ENHRY, SYGVKD. V was cut by 1 base and J by 6 bases, with 10 bases left in between. The CDR3 nucleotides read TGTGCCATCAGTGAGTATGGCAGCCGCAATGAGCAGTTCTTC. Translated, it gives CAISEYGSRNEQFF.

This rearrangement joins TRBV2 to TRBJ1-2, with D possibly TRBD1 on 6 matching bases. The CDR3 is 12 amino acids. Germline values: CDR1 SNHLY, CDR2 FYNNEI. Trimming pared 3 bases from V and 6 bases from J, leaving 8 bases between. CDR3 nucleotide sequence: TGTGCCAGCAGTGATAACAGGGATGGCTACACCTTC. This codes for CASSDNRDGYTF.

The chain uses TRBV5-1 and TRBJ2-2; possibly TRBD2 for D (5 bases). The CDR3 is 13 residues long. V gave up 0 bases and J gave up 9 bases, with 9 bases separating them. CDR1 and CDR2 from the germline V gene are SGHRS and YFSETQ. CDR3 in DNA: TGCGCCAGCAGCTTGGGCAGCGGCCGGGAGCTGTTTTTT. It yields the protein CASSLGSGRELFF.

Concerning this clone: Other DNA sequences in the same sample also yield this CDR3. V and J are TRBV7-9 and TRBJ2-7; no clear D. Trimming removed 1 base from V and 4 bases from J, with 5 bases in between. The germline V gene encodes CDR1 SEHNR and CDR2 FQNEAQ (reference sequence). This CDR3 spans 12 amino acids. CDR3 sequence reads: CASSLVGYEQYF. The CDR3 nucleotides are TGTGCCAGCAGCTTAGTCGGTTACGAGCAGTACTTC.

The V gene is TRBV20-1, the J gene TRBJ1-5; no reliable D call. This CDR3 contains 15 residues. V was shortened by 3 bases and J by 0 bases, with 12 bases between the two germline ends. CDR1 is DFQATT and CDR2 is SNEGSKA in the germline V gene (reference sequence). The CDR3 DNA sequence: TGCAGTGCTAGTCTGGGAACTAATAGCAATCAGCCCCAGCATTTT. Protein product: CSASLGTNSNQPQHF.